This is a list of T cell receptor beta chains from one sample in a study of vaccination effects on CD4 cells after COVID-19. Clones were sequenced by immunoSEQ multiplex PCR, and TCRdb holds only the in-frame ones, with some missing. The sample lists fewer than 55,000 clones; roughly two thirds were seen once. What these receptors recognize is not known. The specimen was CD4+ T cells from PBMCs cultured without peptide, collected after COVID-19 vaccination. The receptors derive from a human donor who received a COVID-19 vaccine. CDR3s include the opening cysteine and the closing phenylalanine or tryptophan. Fields, in order: clone size, V gene, D gene, J gene, CDR3 DNA, CDR3 protein. The D gene is left open where the match is weak. For some rows the clone size is stated as once, few or many, or as a class when expanded; others skip it.

>-|TRBV11-3|TRBD2|TRBJ2-3
TGTGCCAGCAGCTTAACGGGGGGAAGAGATACGCAGTATTTT
CASSLTGGRDTQYF
>-|TRBV5-1|-|TRBJ1-1
TGCGCCAGCAGCTTTAGAGCCAGCCTGAACACTGAAGCTTTCTTT
CASSFRASLNTEAFF
>few|TRBV5-6|-|TRBJ1-4
TGTGCCAGCAGCCCGCTCACAGGGAGGGCTGAAAAACTGTTTTTT
CASSPLTGRAEKLFF
>-|TRBV3-1/TRBV3-2|-|TRBJ2-5
TGTGCCAGCAGCTTTGGGACACGCCAAGAGACCCAGTACTTC
CASSFGTRQETQYF
>few|TRBV5-1|TRBD1|TRBJ1-1
TGCGCCAGCAGCCGGGACAGTGAAGCTTTCTTT
CASSRDSEAFF
>-|TRBV25-1|-|TRBJ2-5
TGTGCCAGCAGTGACCTGGGCAGGGCGGTAGAGACCCAGTACTTC
CASSDLGRAVETQYF
>-|TRBV3-1/TRBV3-2|-|TRBJ1-2
TGTGCCAGCAGCCAAGTCCGGGGCCCCTATGGCTACACCTTC
CASSQVRGPYGYTF
>-|TRBV10-2|TRBD2|TRBJ2-2
TGCGCCAGCAGTGACCTAGCGGGAGGCACCGGGGAGCTGTTTTTT
CASSDLAGGTGELFF
>-|TRBV18|-|TRBJ2-7
TGTGCCAGCTCACCCTCGACTGACTACGAGCAGTACTTC
CASSPSTDYEQYF
>-|TRBV6-1|-|TRBJ2-1
TGTGCCAGCAGTGAGTCCAGGGAGGATGAGCAGTTCTTC
CASSESREDEQFF
>-|TRBV5-4|TRBD2|TRBJ2-7
TGTGCCAGCAGCTCCGGTATTAGCGGGAGCTCCTACGAGCAGTACTTC
CASSSGISGSSYEQYF
>-|TRBV5-1|TRBD1|TRBJ1-4
TGCGCCAGCAGCGGACAGGGTTTCGAGGAAAAACTGTTTTTT
CASSGQGFEEKLFF
>-|TRBV10-1|TRBD1|TRBJ1-2
TGCGCCAGCAGTGCAGACAGGGAGCATGGCTACACCTTC
CASSADREHGYTF
>-|TRBV5-5|-|TRBJ2-3
TGTGCCAGCAGCTTGGGACTAGTTGATGGCACAGATACGCAGTATTTT
CASSLGLVDGTDTQYF
>once|TRBV6-6|-|TRBJ2-2
TGTGCCGCAACTCTTGACAGGAACACCGGGGAGCTGTTTTTT
CAATLDRNTGELFF
>-|TRBV5-4|TRBD1|TRBJ1-2
TGTGCCAGCAGAGCTCAGGGGGCTGACTATGGCTACACCTTC
CASRAQGADYGYTF
>once|TRBV24-1|-|TRBJ1-1
TGTGCCACCAGTGATTTTGAATACTACCCGGGGTGGCAGGTGAACACTGAAGCTTTCTTT
CATSDFEYYPGWQVNTEAFF
>-|TRBV6-6|TRBD1|TRBJ1-2
TGTGCCAGCAGTCTCCTCATTGCCCAGGGGGGCTATGGCTACACCTTC
CASSLLIAQGGYGYTF
>-|TRBV30|-|TRBJ1-1
TGTGCCTGGATTTCCCGGGTTATGAACACTGAAGCTTTCTTT
CAWISRVMNTEAFF
>-|TRBV6-5|-|TRBJ2-7
TGTGCCAGCAGGGGTCGGACAGACTACGAGCAGTACTTC
CASRGRTDYEQYF
>-|TRBV3-1/TRBV3-2|TRBD2|TRBJ2-5
TGTGCCAGCAGCCAAGACTGGGGAAATGTACGGGCGGGAGGGCCTGGAGAGACCCAGTACTTC
CASSQDWGNVRAGGPGETQYF
>few|TRBV25-1|TRBD2|TRBJ2-1
TGTGCCAGCAGTGTAAGCGGGACGAATGAGCAGTTCTTC
CASSVSGTNEQFF
>many|TRBV27|-|TRBJ2-2
TGTGCCAGCAGTTTACAGGCAGACCTGAACACCGGGGAGCTGTTTTTT
CASSLQADLNTGELFF
>-|TRBV18|-|TRBJ1-1
TGTGCCAGCTCCTCGGGAAGAGACACTGAAGCTTTCTTT
CASSSGRDTEAFF
>-|TRBV3-1/TRBV3-2|-|TRBJ1-2
TGTGCCAGCAGCCAAGATCCAGGGGTCTATGGCTACACCTTC
CASSQDPGVYGYTF
>-|TRBV5-4|TRBD2|TRBJ2-5
TGTGCCAGCAGCTTGACCGGGGGGGCACTTGGAGAGACCCAGTACTTC
CASSLTGGALGETQYF
>few|TRBV18|TRBD2|TRBJ2-1
TGTGCCAGCTCCGGGACTAGTTCCCACGGTGGGCAGTTCTTC
CASSGTSSHGGQFF
>-|TRBV4-2|-|TRBJ2-3
TGTGCCAGCAGCCAAGATGCCCTTCGCACAGATACGCAGTATTTT
CASSQDALRTDTQYF
>-|TRBV5-1|-|TRBJ1-1
TGCGCCAGCAGCTTCGGATTGGGCACTGAAGCTTTCTTT
CASSFGLGTEAFF
>-|TRBV12-1|-|TRBJ2-1
-
CASSFGQGAGEQFF
>-|TRBV2|TRBD2|TRBJ2-3
TGTGCCAGCACCCGAGCGGGGGGCACAGATACGCAGTATTTT
CASTRAGGTDTQYF
>medium-sized|TRBV7-9|TRBD1|TRBJ1-2
TGTGCCAGCAGCAGGAGCCCGGGACAGGGCTATGGCTACACCTTC
CASSRSPGQGYGYTF
>-|TRBV11-3|-|TRBJ2-2
TGTGCCAGCAGCTTAGATCATTGGGGCGATGACAGGCAGAACACCGGGGAGCTGTTTTTT
CASSLDHWGDDRQNTGELFF
>-|TRBV6-5|-|TRBJ1-1
TGTGCCAGCAACACTCGGGACACTAAGACTGAAGCTTTCTTT
CASNTRDTKTEAFF
>-|TRBV27|-|TRBJ2-3
TGTGCCAGCCACCTCGGCGGGACAACGTATTTT
CASHLGGTTYF
>few|TRBV4-1|TRBD2|TRBJ2-1
TGCGCCAGCAGCCAACCAACTAGCGGGGTCCTCCACAATGAGCAGTTCTTC
CASSQPTSGVLHNEQFF
>-|TRBV5-1|-|TRBJ1-2
TGCGCCAGCAGCTTGAACAGAAATTATGGCTACACCTTC
CASSLNRNYGYTF
>few|TRBV19|-|TRBJ2-2
TGTGCCAGTATATTCGGGGGCGCGAACACCGGGGAGCTGTTTTTT
CASIFGGANTGELFF
>-|TRBV6-5|TRBD2|TRBJ2-7
TGTGCCAGCACCAATGGGGGGGGGACCTCCGAGCAGTACTTC
CASTNGGGTSEQYF
>few|TRBV6-4|TRBD2|TRBJ2-2
TGTGCCAGCAAGACGCTAGCGGGAGACACCGGGGAGCTGTTTTTT
CASKTLAGDTGELFF